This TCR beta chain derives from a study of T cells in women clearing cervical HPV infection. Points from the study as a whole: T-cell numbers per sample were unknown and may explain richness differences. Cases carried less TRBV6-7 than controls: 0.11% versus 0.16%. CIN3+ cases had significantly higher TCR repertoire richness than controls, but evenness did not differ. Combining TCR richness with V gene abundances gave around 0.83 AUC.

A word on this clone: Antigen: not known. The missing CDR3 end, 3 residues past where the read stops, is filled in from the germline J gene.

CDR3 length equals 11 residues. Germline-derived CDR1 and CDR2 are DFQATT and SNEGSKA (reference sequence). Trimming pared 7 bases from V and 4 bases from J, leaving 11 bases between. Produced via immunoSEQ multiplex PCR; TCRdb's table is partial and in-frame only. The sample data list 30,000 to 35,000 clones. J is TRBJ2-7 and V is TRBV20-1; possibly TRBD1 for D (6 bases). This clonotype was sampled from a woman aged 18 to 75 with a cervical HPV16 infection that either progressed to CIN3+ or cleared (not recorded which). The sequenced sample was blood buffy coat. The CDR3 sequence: CSVGTWYEQYF. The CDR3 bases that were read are TGCAGTGTCGGGACATGGTACGAG.